Included here is one T cell receptor beta chain sequence, with context. This clonotype was counted only a few times. The clone's antigen remains unknown. No qualities accompany the bases; no much larger clone lies one base away. V loses 6 bases at its end and J loses 6 bases; junction bases beyond the gene matches: 6. The CDR3 covers 15 residues, taking in both the cysteine and the phenylalanine. Of the read, only the CDR3 DNA is kept; its 45 bases are in frame from base 1. The library was generated by PCR. The sample was run on an Illumina HiSeq 2500. TCR libraries were prepared with molecular barcoding, using unique molecular identifiers to normalize TCRbeta repertoire quantification. The public reads were reprocessed in TCRdb via fastp at Q25 and MiXCR, keeping in-frame beta chains. Each CDR3 protein appears once, grouped with its most common genes and DNA. The sample profile shows hundreds of thousands of distinct CDR3 sequences; around 16% of them were found once. Approximately 1% of the sample is in the top ten clones.

This entry comes from a study of T-cell reconstitution after alpha-beta-depleted transplantation in children (dated by TCRdb to the mid-2010s). Context from the whole study: Using TCR repertoire profiling, the study quantitatively followed how T-cell immune reconstitution unfolded in children after TCRalphabeta/CD19-depleted allogeneic hematopoietic cell transplantation.

The receptor was isolated from a human donor who donated a stem cell graft to a child with acute myeloid leukemia. The V and J genes are TRBV12-3 or TRBV12-4 and TRBJ1-6; TRBD1 lines up with 9 middle nucleotides. This specimen consisted of PBMCs from the stem cell graft donor, obtained from the stem cell graft. The CDR3: CASSLGTGPNSPLHF. The nucleotide sequence is TGTGCCAGCAGCCTTGGGACAGGGCCTAATTCACCCCTCCACTTT.